This TCR beta chain was profiled in a study of regulatory T cells in long-lasting Graves disease. Investigators prepared the TCR beta libraries by applying iRepertoire HTBI primers and Arm-PCR of CDR3 regions. In the authors' methods: Sample data revealed approximately 62 TRBV and 12 to 15 TRBJ segments. TCRdb analysed the multiplex PCR reads with MiXCR anew, one entry per CDR3 protein. What appears here as the V and J calls and clone size reflects TCRdb's work, not the paper's. The sample includes some 250,000 distinct CDR3 sequences, roughly 18% seen only once; the top ten take about 15%. In germline, CDR1 is MDHEN, CDR2 SYDVKM. Deletions cut 3 bases from V and 8 bases from J, with 10 bases between. The CDR3 is 13 amino acids. Time point given: newly diagnosed GD, antithyroid drugs for less than 3 months. Researchers made the TCR library from RNA that was extracted from PBMCs. Graves' disease diagnosis followed American Thyroid Association guidelines.

A further study also used this sample, focusing on T cells in Graves' hyperthyroidism and ophthalmopathy. That work states: With a duration under 2 months, the hyperthyroidism was newly diagnosed in patients aged 18 to 65.

The V and J genes are TRBV28 and TRBJ1-4; perhaps TRBD1 as D (5 bases). The starting material was peripheral blood mononuclear cells (PBMCs), obtained at new diagnosis, from a patient treated with antithyroid drugs. The TCR sequence derives from a woman aged 25 to 39 with Graves disease. The CDR3 loop is CASSFGGDEKLFF. CDR3 DNA sequence: TGTGCCAGCAGTTTTGGAGGGGACGAAAAACTGTTTTTT.